The 29 T cell receptor beta chains reported below all come from one sample, sequenced in a study of T cells in Graves' hyperthyroidism and ophthalmopathy. Template material for amplifying TCR beta CDR3 regions consisted of RNA transcripts. The HTBI primer set served for first-round RT-PCR of the TCR CDR3. MiXCR, run by TCRdb on the multiplex PCR reads, gives a single entry per CDR3 protein. This table has roughly 300,000 distinct CDR3 sequences, about 20% appearing once. Sequences were obtained from blood. These receptors came from a woman in her fifties or sixties with Graves' hyperthyroidism.

The CDR3 DNA follows: TGTGCCAGCAGCGAGCAGGGGGCTGTAGGCACCGGGGAGCTGTTTTTT. Protein: CASSEQGAVGTGELFF. This rearrangement joins TRBV9 to TRBJ2-2; 8 bases match TRBD1. CDR3 length: 16 amino acids. CDR1 SGDLS and CDR2 YYNGEE come from the germline V gene. Trimming cost V 3 bases and J 4 bases; bases outside gene matches: 8.

This clonotype was counted at least ten times. This chain joins TRBV28 and TRBJ1-1; D call uncertain. The length of the CDR3 is 13 residues. Germline CDR1 is MDHEN and CDR2 is SYDVKM. Trimming pared 5 bases from V and 6 bases from J, leaving 13 bases between. CDR3 sequence reads: CASSSFRFAEAFF. The DNA of the CDR3 is TGTGCCAGCAGTAGTTTTAGGTTCGCTGAAGCTTTCTTT.

This clonotype was counted a few times. V usage is TRBV5-1 and J usage is TRBJ1-2; the D gene is possibly TRBD1 (6 bases). Trimming shortened V by 7 bases and J by 7 bases, and 20 bases separated the two germline ends. The CDR3 is made up of 14 amino acids. Germline V gene sequence: CDR1 SGHRS, CDR2 YFSETQ. The CDR3 region is CASGPGDTGSGYTF. The CDR3 coding sequence is TGCGCCAGCGGGCCCGGGGACACCGGGAGTGGCTACACCTTC.

J is TRBJ1-5 and V is TRBV20-1; tentative D call: TRBD1 (5 bases). The ends were cut back, 4 bases at V and 3 bases at J, with 10 bases in the middle. The germline CDR1 and CDR2 sequences are DFQATT and SNEGSKA (reference sequence). The CDR3 totals 13 residues. The CDR3 nucleotides read TGCAGTGCTAAACAGGAGAACAATCAGCCCCAGCATTTT. Its translation: CSAKQENNQPQHF.

Only a few counts were recorded for this clonotype. The V and J genes are TRBV6-5 and TRBJ2-3; TRBD2 is a possible D gene (5 bases). There are 16 residues in the CDR3. CDR1 and CDR2 from the germline V gene are MNHEY and SVGAGI. With 0 bases removed from V and 6 bases from J, the gap between germline ends came to 16 bases. This chain's CDR3 is CASSYSGVPPGDTQYF. The CDR3 DNA reads TGTGCCAGCAGTTACTCCGGGGTCCCCCCCGGGGATACGCAGTATTTT.

This clonotype was detected ten times or more. The chain has TRBV7-9 and TRBJ2-1, with TRBD2 as a possible D gene (6 bases). Germline V gene data show CDR1 as SEHNR and CDR2 as FQNEAQ (reference sequence). Trimming removed 6 bases from V and 8 bases from J, with 17 bases in between. This CDR3 is 14 amino acids long. CDR3 sequence (DNA): TGTGCCAGCAGTTTCCGCCGGGAGAGAGATGAGCAGTTCTTC. This gives the protein CASSFRRERDEQFF.

Ten or more counts support this clonotype. The CDR3 DNA sequence: TGTGCCAGCAGCCAGTGGGACAGTAACTATGGCTACACCTTC. It encodes CASSQWDSNYGYTF. The gene calls are TRBV3-1 and TRBJ1-2; 7 nucleotides line up with TRBD1. CDR1 and CDR2 from the germline V gene are LGHDT and YNNKEL (reference sequence). There are 14 residues in the CDR3. J gave up 1 base and V 3 bases, and 2 bases lay outside the gene matches.

This clonotype was counted at least ten times. The gene calls are TRBV13 and TRBJ1-1; D is unresolved. The length of the CDR3 is 14 residues. Germline CDR1 is PRHDT and CDR2 is FYEKMQ (reference sequence). Trimming took off 5 bases at V and 0 bases at J, with 10 bases between the two ends. In DNA form, the CDR3 reads TGTGCCAGCAGCACACGACCATTGAACACTGAAGCTTTCTTT. Translated, it gives CASSTRPLNTEAFF.

The genes are TRBV12-5 and TRBJ2-3; D tentatively reads TRBD1 or TRBD2 (5 bases each). The CDR3 is 16 amino acids. V was clipped by 3 bases and J by 0 bases, with 13 bases between them. The germline V gene has CDR1 LGHNT and CDR2 FRNRAP. The CDR3 reads CASGFSRDGSTDTQYF. The CDR3 DNA follows: TGTGCTAGTGGTTTTAGCCGGGACGGAAGCACAGATACGCAGTATTTT.

The rearrangement joins TRBV12-3 or TRBV12-4 to TRBJ1-1; D uncertain. Trimming took off 3 bases at V and 5 bases at J, with 10 bases between the two ends. The CDR3 is 13 residues long. CDR3 DNA sequence: TGTGCCAGCAGTTTTAGTGGCGGTACTGAAGCTTTCTTT. Translation gives CASSFSGGTEAFF.

Only a few counts were recorded for this clonotype. The chain employs TRBV4-1 and TRBJ2-1; possibly TRBD1 for D (6 bases). Germline V gene sequence: CDR1 MGHRA, CDR2 YSYEKL. The CDR3 spans 15 residues. The V end was cut by 3 bases, the J end by 10 bases, with 19 bases between. The DNA of the CDR3 is TGCGCCAGCAGCCAGATACAGGGTCCCTTGGGGGAGCAGTTCTTC. Amino acids: CASSQIQGPLGEQFF.

This clonotype has ten or more counts. The chain is built from TRBV3-1 and TRBJ2-3; a weak D match, TRBD2 (5 bases). Trimming removed 0 bases at V and 6 bases at J, with 7 bases between. CDR1 and CDR2 (germline): LGHDT, YNNKEL (reference sequence). The CDR3 spans 13 residues. The DNA for the CDR3 is TGTGCCAGCAGCCAAGATCAGCGGGATACGCAGTATTTT. It codes for CASSQDQRDTQYF.

This clonotype has a count of ten or more. The chain is built from TRBV3-1 and TRBJ1-5; D is uncertain. CDR3 length: 17 residues. Germline loops: CDR1 LGHDT, CDR2 YNNKEL (reference sequence). Trimming took 2 bases from V and 0 from J, leaving 14 bases between them. The CDR3 here is CASSQRFLGYSNQPQHF. CDR3 DNA sequence: TGTGCCAGCAGCCAAAGGTTCCTGGGGTATAGCAATCAGCCCCAGCATTTT.

This clonotype was detected a few times. This rearrangement joins TRBV7-2 to TRBJ2-2, with TRBD2 matching over 12 bases. CDR1 is SGHTA, CDR2 FQGNSA, per germline. CDR3 length: 17 amino acids. Germline trimming cut 3 bases from V and 4 bases from J; bases unmatched to any gene: 6. CDR3 sequence (DNA): TGTGCCAGCAGCTTGACTAGCGGGAGAATCAGCACCGGGGAGCTGTTTTTT. It specifies CASSLTSGRISTGELFF.

This chain uses TRBV3-1 with TRBJ1-2; weak D call: TRBD1 (6 bases). Trimming shortened V by 1 base and J by 4 bases, and 13 bases separated the two germline ends. CDR1 and CDR2 from the germline V gene are LGHDT and YNNKEL (reference sequence). The CDR3 runs to 15 residues. CDR3 protein: CASSQGPGHPYGYTF. The CDR3 coding sequence is TGTGCCAGCAGCCAAGGGCCGGGACACCCCTATGGCTACACCTTC.

The V call is TRBV20-1, the J call TRBJ1-4; D perhaps matches TRBD1 (5 bases). The germline CDR1 and CDR2 sequences are DFQATT and SNEGSKA (reference sequence). Trimming stripped 6 bases from V and 2 bases from J, with 13 bases between. The CDR3 totals 14 residues. CDR3 amino acids: CSAPLRGTNEKLFF. The CDR3 region has the DNA TGCAGTGCCCCCCTCCGGGGGACTAATGAAAAACTGTTTTTT.

This clonotype appeared once. The chain couples TRBV28 to TRBJ2-6, with D unclear. Germline V CDR1 and CDR2: MDHEN, SYDVKM. CDR3 length: 17 amino acids. V gave up 2 bases and J gave up 0 bases, with 11 bases separating them. This CDR3 reads CASSLKMGSSGANVLTF. For the CDR3, the DNA is TGTGCCAGCAGTTTAAAGATGGGTTCCTCTGGGGCCAACGTCCTGACTTTC.

The genes are TRBV3-1 and TRBJ2-7; 7 bases line up with TRBD2. Unmatched junction bases numbered 13, after V lost 1 base and J lost 7 bases. The CDR3 is made up of 16 amino acids. Looked up from germline, CDR1 is LGHDT and CDR2 is YNNKEL (reference sequence). CDR3 loop: CASSQGELREKEEQYF. The CDR3 nucleotides read TGTGCCAGCAGCCAAGGGGAATTGCGGGAGAAGGAAGAGCAGTACTTC.

This clonotype showed up just a few times. In DNA, the CDR3 is TGTGCCAGCTCACCGGACAGGGGAAACACCGGGGAGCTGTTTTTT. Its translation is CASSPDRGNTGELFF. The rearrangement uses TRBV18 and TRBJ2-2, with TRBD1 identical over 9 bases. Trimming at V came to 3 bases and at J to 2 bases, leaving 1 base not matched to a gene. There are 15 residues in the CDR3. CDR1 KGHSH and CDR2 LQKENI come from the germline V gene.

This clonotype occurred a few times. The rearrangement links TRBV7-9 to TRBJ2-2, with 10 bases identical to TRBD2. This CDR3 is 16 amino acids long. The germline V gene encodes CDR1 SEHNR and CDR2 FQNEAQ (reference sequence). Trimming removed 5 bases from V and 3 bases from J; junction bases left unmatched: 6. The CDR3 spells CASSVPSGGYTGELFF. As DNA, the CDR3 is TGTGCCAGCAGCGTACCTAGCGGGGGCTACACCGGGGAGCTGTTTTTT.

This clonotype has just a few counts. The chain links TRBV27 to TRBJ1-4, with D maybe TRBD1 (6 bases). The CDR3 runs to 15 residues. Germline V gene sequence: CDR1 MNHEY, CDR2 SMNVEV (reference sequence). Trimming pared 0 bases from V and 7 bases from J, leaving 12 bases between. CDR3 in amino acids: CASSLSKGVGEKLFF. For the CDR3, the DNA is TGTGCCAGCAGTTTATCGAAGGGGGTGGGTGAAAAACTGTTTTTT.

The chain is built from TRBV5-4 and TRBJ1-2; 8 nucleotides align to TRBD1. The germline CDR1 and CDR2 sequences are SGHNT and YYREEE (reference sequence). The V gene end was trimmed by 5 bases and the J gene end by 6 bases; junction bases not matched to a gene: 9. The CDR3 loop spans 14 amino acids. CDR3 in DNA: TGTGCCAGCAGGATTCAGACAGGGGAGAATGGCTACACCTTC. Protein product: CASRIQTGENGYTF.

This clonotype came up many times. The rearrangement links TRBV13 to TRBJ1-1; 7 positions agree with TRBD1. Germline loops: CDR1 PRHDT, CDR2 FYEKMQ (reference sequence). After removal of 7 bases from V and 3 bases from J, the junction contained 8 bases not matched to a gene. This CDR3 spans 14 amino acids. The CDR3 region is CASTSTGEDTEAFF. The CDR3 DNA follows: TGTGCCAGCACAAGCACAGGGGAAGACACTGAAGCTTTCTTT.

This clonotype appeared a few times. The chain uses TRBV5-1 and TRBJ2-2; 7 bases align to TRBD2. Looked up from germline, CDR1 is SGHRS and CDR2 is YFSETQ. V dropped 0 bases and J dropped 3; count of bases not matched to a gene: 5. The CDR3 contains 16 residues. The CDR3 bases are TGCGCCAGCAGCTTGGACGGACTAGGATACACCGGGGAGCTGTTTTTT. Translated: CASSLDGLGYTGELFF.

The table lists this clonotype with a few counts. The chain uses TRBV20-1 and TRBJ2-7, with 7 bases matching TRBD2. The germline CDR1 and CDR2 sequences are DFQATT and SNEGSKA (reference sequence). V dropped 0 bases and J dropped 0; count of bases not matched to a gene: 11. This CDR3 has 17 amino acids. CDR3 amino acids: CSARDLASGGSSYEQYF. CDR3 DNA: TGCAGTGCTAGAGATTTAGCTAGCGGAGGGAGCTCCTACGAGCAGTACTTC.

V is TRBV5-1 and J is TRBJ1-5, with a possible D match to TRBD1 (5 bases). Trimming took 4 bases from V and 4 from J, leaving 15 bases between them. The CDR3 extends over 15 amino acids. CDR1 SGHRS and CDR2 YFSETQ come from the germline V gene. The CDR3 spells CASSAAGGGNQPQHF. The CDR3 DNA sequence: TGCGCCAGCAGCGCGGCAGGTGGGGGTAATCAGCCCCAGCATTTT. The full variable domain, with the rest looked up from reference TRBV5-1 and TRBJ1-5, is KAGVTQTPRYLIKTRGQQVTLSCSPISGHRSVSWYQQTPGQGLQFLFEYFSETQRNKGNFPGRFSGRQFSNSRSEMNVSTLELGDSALYLCASSAAGGGNQPQHFGDGTRLSIL.

This clonotype was counted ten times or more. The chain carries TRBV20-1 and TRBJ1-6; TRBD1 matches 7 bases. This CDR3 has 16 residues. V dropped 0 bases and J dropped 0; count of bases not matched to a gene: 2. The germline V gene encodes CDR1 DFQATT and CDR2 SNEGSKA (reference sequence). CDR3 DNA sequence: TGCAGTGCTAGAGAAAGGGACAGCTCCTATAATTCACCCCTCCACTTT. Protein: CSARERDSSYNSPLHF.

This clonotype was detected ten times or more. The chain combines TRBV20-1 with TRBJ2-5; 9 positions match TRBD2. V trimming: 4 bases; J trimming: 4 bases; junction bases outside the gene matches: 7. Germline V gene sequence: CDR1 DFQATT, CDR2 SNEGSKA (reference sequence). The CDR3 is made up of 14 amino acids. The DNA of the CDR3 is TGCAGTGCTACACAAGGACTAGCGAGAGAGACCCAGTACTTC. Encoded protein: CSATQGLARETQYF.

In regard to this clonotype: The junction and the germline gene differ at one end; a read error may be behind it. The chain has TRBV12-3 or TRBV12-4 and TRBJ2-1; D ambiguous. The CDR3 is 15 amino acids. The DNA for the CDR3 is TGTGCCAGCAGTTTAGGCCTTAGCTCCTACAGTGAGCAGTTCTTC. It translates to CASSLGLSSYSEQFF.